A single T cell receptor beta chain is shown here with its context. The authors made the TRB cDNA libraries by 5' RACE using UMI labels. TCRdb re-called the 5' RACE reads; every CDR3 protein appears as one record, without DNA. This sample's table reports tens of thousands of distinct CDR3 sequences. CDR3 size: 15 residues. From germline, CDR1 is SGHRS and CDR2 YFSETQ. This entry belongs to a study of CXCR3-negative and CXCR3-positive naive CD8 T cells. Sequenced input: naive CXCR3- CD8+ T cells from blood. Indicated subset: CD45RO-CCR7+CD27+CD95- naive CD8+ T cells lacking CXCR3 (TNR3-). The chain uses TRBV5-1 and TRBJ2-1; with no DNA, the TCRdb D assignment of TRBD1 cannot be verified. This receptor was obtained from a human donor in good health. Some clones in this sample may be carry-over from other donors' samples. The CDR3 sequence: CASSAWTGKDNEQFF.